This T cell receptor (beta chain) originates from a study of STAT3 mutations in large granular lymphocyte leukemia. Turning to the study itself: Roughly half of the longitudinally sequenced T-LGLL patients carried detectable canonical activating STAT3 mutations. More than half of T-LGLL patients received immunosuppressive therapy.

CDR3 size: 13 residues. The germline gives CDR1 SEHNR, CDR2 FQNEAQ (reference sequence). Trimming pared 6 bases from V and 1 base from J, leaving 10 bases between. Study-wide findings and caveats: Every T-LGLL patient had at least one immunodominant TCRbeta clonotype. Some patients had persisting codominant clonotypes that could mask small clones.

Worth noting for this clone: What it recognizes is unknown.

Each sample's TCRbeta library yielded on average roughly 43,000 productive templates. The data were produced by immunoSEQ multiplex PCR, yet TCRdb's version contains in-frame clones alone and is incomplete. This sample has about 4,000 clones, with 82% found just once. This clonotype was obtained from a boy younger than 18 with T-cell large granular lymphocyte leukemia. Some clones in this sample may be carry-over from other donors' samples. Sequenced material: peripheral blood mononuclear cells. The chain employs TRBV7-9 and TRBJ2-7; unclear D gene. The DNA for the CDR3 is TGTGCCAGCAGTTTGGGTAGATCCTACGAGCAGTACTTC. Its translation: CASSLGRSYEQYF.